One and the same sample provided the 17 T cell receptor beta chains below, sequenced in a study of CD8 T cells in Susac syndrome. Random hexamers primed reverse transcription of about 0.45 to 1 ug RNA. TCRdb re-derived calls from the immunoSEQ multiplex PCR reads in MiXCR, one entry per CDR3 protein. The table records 100,000 to 150,000 distinct CDR3 sequences, about 92% of them present only once. The specimen was CD8+ T cells from PBMCs. The source of these receptors is a human donor with multiple sclerosis.

This clonotype has a handful of counts. The CDR3 loop is CASSLGGGGELFF. CDR3 in DNA: TGTGCCAGCAGCTTAGGTGGCGGCGGGGAGCTGTTTTTT. The V gene is TRBV7-9, the J gene TRBJ2-2, with D unresolved. CDR1 is SEHNR and CDR2 is FQNEAQ in the germline V gene (reference sequence). Deletions cut 1 base from V and 7 bases from J, with 7 bases between. This CDR3 region has 13 residues.

This rearrangement joins TRBV4-2 to TRBJ2-2; perhaps TRBD2 as D (6 bases). The ends were cut back, 1 base at V and 3 bases at J, with 12 bases in the middle. The germline CDR1 and CDR2 sequences are LGHNA and YNFKEQ. This CDR3 is 16 amino acids long. In DNA, the CDR3 is TGTGCCAGCAGCCAAGCCGGGACTTCCTACACCGGGGAGCTGTTTTTT. It translates to CASSQAGTSYTGELFF.

V and J are TRBV11-3 and TRBJ2-1; 11 bases map to TRBD2. CDR3 length: 16 amino acids. The V segment lost 2 bases and the J segment 4 bases; nucleotides outside the gene matches: 4. Germline CDR1 and CDR2: SGHNT and YENEEA. The CDR3 DNA follows: TGTGCCAGCAGCTTAAAGGGGACTAGCGGTTACAATGAGCAGTTCTTC. Its translation: CASSLKGTSGYNEQFF. The entire variable domain, with the rest obtained from reference TRBV11-3 and TRBJ2-1, is as follows: EAGVVQSPRYKIIEKKQPVAFWCNPISGHNTLYWYLQNLGQGPELLIRYENEEAVDDSQLPKDRFSAERLKGVDSTLKIQPAELGDSAVYLCASSLKGTSGYNEQFFGPGTRLTVL.

This chain links TRBV7-8 with TRBJ2-1; D is possibly TRBD2 (6 bases). Deletions cut 4 bases from V and 10 bases from J, with 8 bases between. The CDR3 totals 11 residues. Germline values: CDR1 SGHVS, CDR2 FQNEAQ. The CDR3 DNA follows: TGTGCCAGCAGCTCGACTAGGGAGCAGTTCTTC. It specifies CASSSTREQFF. The full variable domain, with the rest looked up from reference TRBV7-8 and TRBJ2-1, is GAGVSQSPRYKVAKRGQDVALRCDPISGHVSLFWYQQALGQGPEFLTYFQNEAQLDKSGLPSDRFFAERPEGSVSTLKIQRTQQEDSAVYLCASSSTREQFFGPGTRLTVL.

The chain employs TRBV30 and TRBJ1-1, with 7 bases aligning to TRBD1. The V and J ends lost 1 base and 3 bases, in that order; junction bases with no gene match: 5. CDR3 length: 14 residues. Germline lookup yields CDR1 GTSNPN and CDR2 SVGIG (reference sequence). Here the CDR3 reads CAWSGGRGHTEAFF. DNA for the CDR3: TGTGCCTGGAGTGGAGGGAGGGGGCACACTGAAGCTTTCTTT.

CDR3 DNA sequence: TGTGCCAGCAGTTTATTAGGACTTCTCAATGAGCAGTTCTTC. Amino acids: CASSLLGLLNEQFF. This rearrangement joins TRBV28 to TRBJ2-1, with D tentatively TRBD2 (5 bases). The ends were cut back, 1 base at V and 6 bases at J, with 10 bases in the middle. The CDR3 covers 14 residues. Germline lookup yields CDR1 MDHEN and CDR2 SYDVKM.

This clonotype was picked up a small number of times. V and J are TRBV24-1 and TRBJ1-6; D unresolved. This CDR3 comprises 13 residues. The germline gives CDR1 KGHDR, CDR2 SFDVKD. Trimming took 4 bases from V and 7 from J, leaving 7 bases between them. CDR3 in DNA: TGTGCCACCAGTGAATTCAGGAATTCACCCCTCCACTTT. It codes for CATSEFRNSPLHF.

The chain employs TRBV3-1 and TRBJ2-7; D might be TRBD2 (6 bases). Germline loops: CDR1 LGHDT, CDR2 YNNKEL (reference sequence). Between the trimmed V and J ends, which lost 0 bases and 2 bases, there was a span of 11 bases. CDR3 length equals 15 residues. The CDR3 protein is CASSQERTGAYEQYF. CDR3 DNA sequence: TGTGCCAGCAGCCAAGAACGAACGGGGGCCTACGAGCAGTACTTC.

By share, this clonotype ranks as medium-sized (0.01 to 0.1%). DNA for the CDR3: TGTGCCAGCAGTTTATATAGGGGGACTGAAGCTTTCTTT. Amino acid sequence: CASSLYRGTEAFF. The chain links TRBV12-3 or TRBV12-4 to TRBJ1-1, with D possibly TRBD1 on 6 matching bases. The CDR3 contains 13 residues. Trimming shortened V by 2 bases and J by 5 bases, and 9 bases separated the two germline ends.

This sequence joins TRBV6-5 and TRBJ2-1; D not resolved. The CDR3 is 13 amino acids. Trimming left V 6 bases short and J 0 bases short, with 6 bases between. The V gene's germline CDR1 is MNHEY and CDR2 SVGAGI. CDR3 in amino acids: CASRRPSYNEQFF. Written as DNA, the CDR3 is TGTGCCAGCAGGCGTCCCTCCTACAATGAGCAGTTCTTC.

In regard to this clonotype: An end of the junction differs from the germline gene, which may be a read error. The V and J genes are TRBV30 and TRBJ1-6, with TRBD1 matching over 10 bases. CDR3 length equals 15 residues. Germline V gene data show CDR1 as GTSNPN and CDR2 as SVGIG (reference sequence). CDR3 nucleotides: TGTGCCGGGAGTCGCCCCGGACAGGGGGATTCACCCCTCCACTTT. It is translated as CAGSRPGQGDSPLHF.

J is TRBJ1-6 and V is TRBV13; D is perhaps TRBD1 (5 bases). The CDR3 extends over 16 amino acids. V gave up 8 bases and J gave up 0 bases, with 14 bases separating them. Germline V lookup: CDR1 PRHDT, CDR2 FYEKMQ (reference sequence). The CDR3 DNA is TGTGCCAGCCGACGGCGGGGGAGCTCCTATAATTCACCCCTCCACTTT. Its translation is CASRRRGSSYNSPLHF.

This chain connects TRBV4-1 to TRBJ1-5, with D possibly being TRBD1 (5 bases). V shed 3 bases and J shed 4 bases, with 19 bases lying between them. The germline gives CDR1 MGHRA, CDR2 YSYEKL. This CDR3 is built from 17 residues. The CDR3 sequence is CASSHNTQGEGNQPQHF. CDR3 in DNA: TGCGCCAGCAGCCACAACACGCAGGGCGAGGGAAATCAGCCCCAGCATTTT.

The rearrangement links TRBV2 to TRBJ1-1; no firm D call. V was clipped by 4 bases and J by 8 bases, with 8 bases between them. The germline V gene encodes CDR1 SNHLY and CDR2 FYNNEI. This CDR3 contains 11 residues. The DNA for the CDR3 is TGTGCCAGCAGTGGTCCCCCCGAAGCTTTCTTT. Its translation: CASSGPPEAFF.

This clonotype occurred once. V and J are TRBV13 and TRBJ2-4; D remains unclear. CDR1 and CDR2 from the germline V gene are PRHDT and FYEKMQ (reference sequence). This CDR3 region has 12 residues. Deletions cut 5 bases from V and 3 bases from J, with 5 bases between. The CDR3 loop reads CASSDGKNIQYF. CDR3 nucleotide sequence: TGTGCCAGCAGCGATGGCAAAAACATTCAGTACTTC.

The chain couples TRBV9 to TRBJ1-2, with D unresolved. Trimming removed 1 base from V and 7 bases from J, with 5 bases in between. The CDR3 extends over 11 amino acids. The germline V gene encodes CDR1 SGDLS and CDR2 YYNGEE. CDR3 coding DNA: TGTGCCAGCAGCGTACGAGGTGGCTACACCTTC. It codes for CASSVRGGYTF.

This clonotype was counted once. This chain connects TRBV5-1 to TRBJ2-1, with TRBD1 matching 9 bases. The CDR3 sequence is 14 residues long. CDR1 is SGHRS, CDR2 YFSETQ, per germline. Germline trimming cut 2 bases from V and 5 bases from J; bases unmatched to any gene: 2. CDR3 nucleotides: TGCGCCAGCAGCTTCCGGGACAGGGACAATGAGCAGTTCTTC. Translation: CASSFRDRDNEQFF.